A single sample is the source of the 15 T cell receptor beta chains below, sequenced in a study of shared clonotypes between healthy human individuals. Cells designated naive CD8 were CD45RO-negative and were positively selected for CCR7, with terminally differentiated effector memory CD45RA+ cells excluded. Produced via immunoSEQ multiplex PCR; TCRdb's table is partial and in-frame only. This table holds around 650,000 clones, 96% found once. Source material: naive CD8+ T cells sorted from blood. The origin of the receptors is a woman in her 30s in good health.

The V call is TRBV7-9, the J call TRBJ1-5; D gene unclear. This CDR3 spans 15 amino acids. The germline V gene has CDR1 SEHNR and CDR2 FQNEAQ (reference sequence). Between the trimmed V and J ends, which lost 4 bases and 7 bases, there was a span of 17 bases. This CDR3 reads CASSWESDPGQPQHF. DNA of the CDR3: TGTGCCAGCAGCTGGGAATCCGACCCGGGCCAGCCCCAGCATTTT.

The chain joins TRBV6-5 to TRBJ1-5; D gene ambiguous. V was cut by 7 bases and J by 0 bases, with 10 bases left in between. The CDR3 has 14 residues. Germline lookup yields CDR1 MNHEY and CDR2 SVGAGI. The CDR3 DNA sequence: TGTGCCAGCACCCCCGATCCTAGCAATCAGCCCCAGCATTTT. This codes for CASTPDPSNQPQHF.

The rearrangement joins TRBV6-5 to TRBJ2-7; 7 bases fit TRBD2. Germline CDR1 and CDR2: MNHEY and SVGAGI. With 0 bases clipped from V and 2 bases from J, the junction kept 7 bases outside the gene matches. This CDR3 spans 16 amino acids. The chain's CDR3 is CASSYSLGEGAYEQYF. In DNA, the CDR3 is TGTGCCAGCAGTTACTCTTTGGGGGAGGGAGCCTACGAGCAGTACTTC.

The chain is built from TRBV28 and TRBJ1-1; 7 bases align to TRBD1. This CDR3 is built from 14 residues. Germline loops: CDR1 MDHEN, CDR2 SYDVKM. Trimming took 2 bases from V and 5 from J; bases not matched to a gene: 5. The CDR3 loop is CASSLQGEVTEAFF. For the CDR3, the DNA is TGTGCCAGCAGTTTACAGGGGGAAGTAACTGAAGCTTTCTTT.

The rearrangement links TRBV4-1 to TRBJ2-7, with 9 positions matching TRBD2. This CDR3 has 15 residues. Unmatched junction bases numbered 8, after V lost 4 bases and J lost 4 bases. The germline CDR1 and CDR2 sequences are MGHRA and YSYEKL. The CDR3 sequence is CASSPGAGGGYEQYF. CDR3 coding DNA: TGCGCCAGCAGCCCTGGAGCGGGAGGAGGTTACGAGCAGTACTTC.

CDR3 region: CASSPPDRRNTEAFF. CDR3 bases: TGTGCCAGCAGCCCACCGGACAGGAGGAACACTGAAGCTTTCTTT. V usage is TRBV13 and J usage is TRBJ1-1; 7 positions match TRBD1. The length of the CDR3 is 15 residues. Germline V gene data show CDR1 as PRHDT and CDR2 as FYEKMQ (reference sequence). V trimming: 5 bases; J trimming: 1 base; junction bases outside the gene matches: 7.

The V gene is TRBV28, the J gene TRBJ2-7; 7 positions match TRBD2. The CDR3 is 14 amino acids. Germline assignment: CDR1 MDHEN and CDR2 SYDVKM. With 7 bases clipped from V and 4 bases from J, the junction kept 10 bases outside the gene matches. CDR3 loop: CASISREVLYEQYF. The CDR3 DNA follows: TGTGCCAGCATTTCCCGGGAGGTACTATACGAGCAGTACTTC.

The chain employs TRBV7-9 and TRBJ1-3; D might be TRBD1 (6 bases). Germline values: CDR1 SEHNR, CDR2 FQNEAQ (reference sequence). This CDR3 is built from 16 residues. The V end was cut by 5 bases, the J end by 0 bases, with 14 bases between. In nucleotides, the CDR3 is TGTGCCAGCAGCGCCCCGGGACACTACTCTGGAAACACCATATATTTT. Amino acid sequence: CASSAPGHYSGNTIYF.

This chain uses TRBV14 with TRBJ1-1; perhaps TRBD1 as D (6 bases). The CDR3 is made up of 13 amino acids. Trimming took 3 bases from V and 3 from J, leaving 8 bases between them. The germline V gene encodes CDR1 SGHDN and CDR2 FVKESK. The DNA of the CDR3 is TGTGCCAGCAGCCAGGGGACACACACTGAAGCTTTCTTT. Its translation: CASSQGTHTEAFF.

This chain links TRBV29-1 with TRBJ2-1; TRBD2 matches at 7 bases. CDR1 is SQVTM and CDR2 is ANQGSEA in the germline V gene. The V segment lost 7 bases and the J segment 13 bases; nucleotides outside the gene matches: 10. CDR3 length: 11 amino acids. The CDR3, as DNA: TGCAGCGCACCGGGAGGACAAAAACAGTTCTTC. It translates to CSAPGGQKQFF.

To note about this clone: The same CDR3 can be traced to other DNA sequences in this sample. The chain couples TRBV5-5 to TRBJ2-7; D is ambiguous. The CDR3 has 11 residues. The germline V gene has CDR1 SGHKS and CDR2 YYEKEE (reference sequence). Trimming cost V 3 bases and J 4 bases, with 5 bases left between them. CDR3 DNA: TGTGCCAGCAGCTACACGTACGAGCAGTACTTC. Its translation is CASSYTYEQYF.

The J gene is TRBJ1-1, the V gene TRBV5-5; 7 bases align to TRBD1. The CDR3 runs to 14 residues. Germline V gene lookup returns CDR1 SGHKS and CDR2 YYEKEE (reference sequence). J was trimmed by 4 bases and V by 3 bases; bases with no gene match: 6. The CDR3 sequence: CASSYRGLGTEAFF. As DNA, the CDR3 is TGTGCCAGCAGCTATAGGGGGCTAGGCACTGAAGCTTTCTTT.

In regard to this clone: At the DNA level, this CDR3 is encoded by other sequences in the same sample as well. V gene TRBV19 combines with J gene TRBJ2-7, with 11 bases identical to TRBD2. Germline CDR1 and CDR2: LNHDA and SQIVND (reference sequence). The CDR3 runs 14 residues. The V gene end was trimmed by 5 bases and the J gene end by 3 bases; junction bases not matched to a gene: 3. The DNA of the CDR3 is TGTGCCAGTAGTCTTACTAGCGGGAGCTACGAGCAGTACTTC. This codes for CASSLTSGSYEQYF.

This chain joins TRBV7-2 and TRBJ2-5; possibly TRBD2 for D (6 bases). Trimming removed 5 bases at V and 4 bases at J, with 17 bases between. The CDR3 covers 15 residues. CDR1 SGHTA and CDR2 FQGNSA come from the germline V gene. CDR3 nucleotides: TGTGCCAGCAGCAGCCTCTGGAGGGTTGGAGAGACCCAGTACTTC. It encodes CASSSLWRVGETQYF.

The V and J genes are TRBV19 and TRBJ2-7, with a tentative D call TRBD2 (6 bases). The CDR3 extends over 13 amino acids. Germline CDR1 reads LNHDA; CDR2 reads SQIVND (reference sequence). Trimming took off 5 bases at V and 3 bases at J, with 11 bases between the two ends. The CDR3 spells CASSPGLFYEQYF. DNA for the CDR3: TGTGCCAGTAGTCCGGGACTTTTCTACGAGCAGTACTTC.